These 13 T cell receptor beta chains were sequenced from one sample in a study of cytomegalovirus exposure and HLA in healthy donors. Here immunoSEQ multiplex PCR was the method, and the copy in TCRdb shows in-frame clones only, minus some. The sample has fewer than 250,000 clones; roughly 85% are singletons. Sample: PBMCs. Source of these receptors: a woman between 18 and 29 years old in good health and CMV-seronegative.

This chain links TRBV6-5 with TRBJ2-7, with TRBD1 matching 8 bases. The CDR3 runs 14 residues. J was trimmed by 2 bases and V by 6 bases; bases with no gene match: 6. Germline V gene sequence: CDR1 MNHEY, CDR2 SVGAGI. CDR3 protein: CASSRTGSTYEQYF. Written as DNA, the CDR3 is TGTGCCAGCAGCCGGACAGGGTCAACCTACGAGCAGTACTTC.

The gene calls are TRBV5-1 and TRBJ2-5, with 7 nucleotides matching TRBD2. Per germline, CDR1 SGHRS and CDR2 YFSETQ. V dropped 5 bases and J dropped 5; count of bases not matched to a gene: 12. This CDR3 is built from 15 residues. CDR3 nucleotides: TGCGCCAGCAGGGGGAGCGGGGACGGGGCTGAGACCCAGTACTTC. Translation: CASRGSGDGAETQYF.

This chain's CDR3 is CASSSNRGVYGYTF. CDR3 coding DNA: TGTGCCAGCAGTTCGAACAGGGGGGTCTATGGCTACACCTTC. The rearrangement uses TRBV28 and TRBJ1-2, with 8 bases aligning to TRBD1. The CDR3 is 14 amino acids. Trimming removed 4 bases from V and 4 bases from J; junction bases left unmatched: 5. The germline V gene encodes CDR1 MDHEN and CDR2 SYDVKM.

The chain uses TRBV7-8 and TRBJ1-6, with TRBD1 matching over 7 bases. This CDR3 spans 17 amino acids. CDR1 SGHVS and CDR2 FQNEAQ come from the germline V gene. Trimming took 5 bases from V and 4 from J; bases not matched to a gene: 11. The CDR3: CASSPSALTGYNSPLHF. The CDR3 DNA follows: TGTGCCAGCAGCCCATCCGCCCTGACAGGGTATAATTCACCCCTCCACTTT.

The chain combines TRBV10-3 with TRBJ1-1; 9 bases match TRBD1. Germline V lookup: CDR1 ENHRY, CDR2 SYGVKD. This CDR3 has 13 residues. Trimming took 11 bases from V and 5 from J; bases not matched to a gene: 9. For the CDR3, the DNA is TGTGCCTCCCAGGACAGGGGTTGGACTGAAGCTTTCTTT. It encodes CASQDRGWTEAFF.

This clone was seen a handful of times. This rearrangement joins TRBV2 to TRBJ1-5; tentatively, D is TRBD1 (6 bases). The V and J ends lost 4 bases and 7 bases respectively, with 14 bases between them. Germline-derived CDR1 and CDR2 are SNHLY and FYNNEI. This CDR3 is built from 14 residues. For the CDR3, the DNA is TGTGCCAGCAGTGTTTTTGGGGGCGGGCAGCCCCAGCATTTT. Its translation: CASSVFGGGQPQHF.

This clone was seen a few times. The CDR3 spells CASSNERRSYNEQFF. CDR3 nucleotides: TGTGCCAGTAGTAATGAGAGAAGGTCCTACAATGAGCAGTTCTTC. The gene calls are TRBV19 and TRBJ2-1, with D unresolved. The CDR3 length is 15 residues. The germline V gene has CDR1 LNHDA and CDR2 SQIVND (reference sequence). Trimming pared 4 bases from V and 1 base from J, leaving 11 bases between.

The J gene is TRBJ2-5, the V gene TRBV6-5; no clear D gene. V was pared by 4 bases and J by 3 bases, with 9 bases between. The germline V gene has CDR1 MNHEY and CDR2 SVGAGI. The CDR3 totals 13 residues. DNA for the CDR3: TGTGCCAGCAGTTCGATCTCCGAAGAGACCCAGTACTTC. Translation: CASSSISEETQYF.

J is TRBJ1-1 and V is TRBV5-1, with D uncertain. The V end lost 0 bases, the J end lost 1 base, and 7 bases lay between the germline ends. There are 14 residues in the CDR3. Germline CDR1 is SGHRS and CDR2 is YFSETQ. The CDR3 nucleotides are TGCGCCAGCAGCTTGGGACACCCGAACACTGAAGCTTTCTTT. Its protein product is CASSLGHPNTEAFF.

The chain joins TRBV9 to TRBJ2-1, with D unclear. Deletions cut 1 base from V and 5 bases from J, with 13 bases between. Germline V CDR1 and CDR2: SGDLS, YYNGEE. The CDR3 has 15 amino acids. CDR3 coding DNA: TGTGCCAGCAGCGTAATTTCCAGCCAGGACAATGAGCAGTTCTTC. It translates to CASSVISSQDNEQFF.

The genes are TRBV7-6 and TRBJ1-4; D gene ambiguous. From germline, CDR1 is SGHVS and CDR2 FNYEAQ. The V end was cut by 1 base, the J end by 5 bases, with 11 bases between. The length of the CDR3 is 15 residues. The chain's CDR3 is CASSLVGEENEKLFF. Here the CDR3 DNA reads TGTGCCAGCAGCTTAGTCGGGGAGGAGAATGAAAAACTGTTTTTT.

This chain links TRBV11-2 with TRBJ2-1; 8 positions agree with TRBD1. The CDR3 is 17 residues long. From germline, CDR1 is SGHAT and CDR2 FQNNGV. The trim removed 4 bases at V and 5 bases at J, leaving 13 bases unmatched. The CDR3 nucleotides are TGTGCCAGCAGCTCGGACAGGGACAGCGGCATTAACAATGAGCAGTTCTTC. Translating gives CASSSDRDSGINNEQFF.

The rearrangement uses TRBV27 and TRBJ1-5, with D possibly matching TRBD1 (6 bases). Germline V gene sequence: CDR1 MNHEY, CDR2 SMNVEV (reference sequence). This CDR3 spans 15 amino acids. V was clipped by 3 bases and J by 7 bases, with 16 bases between them. The CDR3 here is CASSFDGGAGQPQHF. CDR3 coding DNA: TGTGCCAGCAGTTTCGACGGGGGCGCGGGACAGCCCCAGCATTTT.